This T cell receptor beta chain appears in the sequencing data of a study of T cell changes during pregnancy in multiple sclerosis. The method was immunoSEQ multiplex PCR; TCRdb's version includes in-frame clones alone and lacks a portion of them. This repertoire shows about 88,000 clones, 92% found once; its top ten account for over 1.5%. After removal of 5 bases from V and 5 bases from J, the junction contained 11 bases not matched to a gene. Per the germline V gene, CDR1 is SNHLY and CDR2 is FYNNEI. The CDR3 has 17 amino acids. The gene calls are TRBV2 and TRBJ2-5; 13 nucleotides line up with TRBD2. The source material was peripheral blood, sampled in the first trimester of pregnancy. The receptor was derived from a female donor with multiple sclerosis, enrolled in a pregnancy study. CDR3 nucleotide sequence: TGTGCCAGCAGTCCCGGACTAGCGGGAGTCGGGAGGGAGACCCAGTACTTC. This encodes CASSPGLAGVGRETQYF.